Listed here are 30 T cell receptor beta chains from one sample, sequenced in a study. MiXCR was run by TCRdb on the 5' RACE reads, yielding one entry per CDR3 protein. Of fewer than 60,000 distinct CDR3 sequences in the sample, 25% to 35% are singletons; the top ten hold about 2%. The sequenced material came from naive CD4+ T cells sorted from blood. Subset specified: naive CD4+ T cells, CD4+CD45RA+CD25-. All receptors come from a female donor with breast cancer.

Only a few counts were recorded for this clonotype. The J gene is TRBJ2-5, the V gene TRBV20-1; D ambiguous. Germline lookup yields CDR1 DFQATT and CDR2 SNEGSKA (reference sequence). The CDR3 sequence is 11 residues long. V lost 6 bases, J lost 4 bases, and 9 bases lay in between. The CDR3 coding sequence is TGCAGTGCCCCACGTTCAGAGACCCAGTACTTC. This codes for CSAPRSETQYF.

This clonotype was counted between two and nine times. The CDR3 DNA is TGTGCCAGCAGCCGACCGGGAGCGGGAGTGTATGAGCAGTTCTTC. The encoded protein is CASSRPGAGVYEQFF. The V and J genes are TRBV3-1 and TRBJ2-1; 8 bases agree with TRBD2. Trimming cost V 4 bases and J 8 bases; bases outside gene matches: 10. CDR1 is LGHDT and CDR2 is YNNKEL in the germline V gene (reference sequence). This CDR3 spans 15 amino acids.

This clonotype was counted once. This chain links TRBV5-1 with TRBJ1-6; 11 bases agree with TRBD1. Per germline, CDR1 SGHRS and CDR2 YFSETQ. This CDR3 is built from 14 residues. V lost 3 bases and J lost 8; bases outside the gene matches: 1. The CDR3, as DNA: TGCGCCAGCAGCTCGGGACAGGGGGATTCACCCCTCCACTTT. It encodes CASSSGQGDSPLHF.

This chain links TRBV7-3 with TRBJ1-1; D possibly corresponds to TRBD1 (5 bases). Trimming took off 5 bases at V and 3 bases at J, with 10 bases between the two ends. The CDR3 is made up of 13 amino acids. The germline gives CDR1 SGHTA, CDR2 FQGTGA. The DNA of the CDR3 is TGTGCCAGCAGCACGACAGTGGACACTGAAGCTTTCTTT. Its translation is CASSTTVDTEAFF.

This clonotype was picked up a small number of times. V gene TRBV7-3 combines with J gene TRBJ2-7, with TRBD1 matching 9 bases. CDR3 length: 15 residues. The trim removed 6 bases at V and 1 base at J, leaving 7 bases unmatched. Germline V gene sequence: CDR1 SGHTA, CDR2 FQGTGA. CDR3 region: CASSPTGGASYEQYF. CDR3 sequence (DNA): TGTGCCAGCAGTCCCACAGGGGGCGCTTCCTACGAGCAGTACTTC.

The rearrangement uses TRBV7-2 and TRBJ1-1; no firm D call. Germline V gene sequence: CDR1 SGHTA, CDR2 FQGNSA. This CDR3 is 13 amino acids long. V was trimmed by 4 bases and J by 4 bases, leaving 10 bases between them. The CDR3 loop is CASSSPLGTEAFF. CDR3 nucleotides: TGTGCCAGCAGCTCCCCACTGGGCACTGAAGCTTTCTTT.

The chain couples TRBV5-1 to TRBJ2-2; 7 bases match TRBD2. V was pared by 0 bases and J by 0 bases, with 2 bases of the junction left unmatched. The length of the CDR3 is 16 residues. Per germline, CDR1 SGHRS and CDR2 YFSETQ. The CDR3 DNA follows: TGCGCCAGCAGCTTGGCCGGGAGGACGAACACCGGGGAGCTGTTTTTT. The encoded protein is CASSLAGRTNTGELFF.

The chain is built from TRBV18 and TRBJ1-1, with D tentatively TRBD1 (6 bases). Trimming took 1 base from V and 8 from J, leaving 14 bases between them. This CDR3 contains 14 residues. Germline loops: CDR1 KGHSH, CDR2 LQKENI. In DNA, the CDR3 is TGTGCCAGCTCACCACAGGGGGGAAGGCCCGAAGCTTTCTTT. Translation: CASSPQGGRPEAFF. Using reference TRBV18 and TRBJ1-1 for the parts outside the CDR3, the full variable domain is NAGVMQNPRHLVRRRGQEARLRCSPMKGHSHVYWYRQLPEEGLKFMVYLQKENIIDESGMPKERFSAEFPKEGPSILRIQQVVRGDSAAYFCASSPQGGRPEAFFGQGTRLTVV.

CDR3 sequence: CASSQGTLQETQYF. The CDR3 DNA sequence: TGTGCCAGCAGCCAGGGGACGCTCCAAGAGACCCAGTACTTC. The rearrangement joins TRBV4-2 to TRBJ2-5; D is tentatively TRBD1 or TRBD2 (5 bases each). This CDR3 is 14 amino acids long. The V gene lost 3 bases and the J gene lost 1 base, with 9 bases spanning the gap. Per germline, CDR1 LGHNA and CDR2 YNFKEQ.

This clonotype has more than one count but fewer than ten. This chain connects TRBV5-5 to TRBJ2-1; D unresolved. V shed 2 bases and J shed 7 bases, with 13 bases lying between them. This CDR3 region has 14 residues. Per germline, CDR1 SGHKS and CDR2 YYEKEE (reference sequence). CDR3 in DNA: TGTGCCAGCAGCTTACTTCTGGCGCCGAATGAGCAGTTCTTC. This translates into CASSLLLAPNEQFF.

On this clonotype: This may stem from a read error, because a much larger clone lies one nucleotide away. The J gene is TRBJ1-1, the V gene TRBV6-1; D gene ambiguous. Germline V lookup: CDR1 MNHNS, CDR2 SASEGT. The CDR3 covers 17 residues. The CDR3 sequence is CASSFLTRAALNTEVFF. The CDR3 DNA follows: TGTGCCAGCTCATTTCTAACACGTGCAGCATTAAACACTGAAGTTTTCTTT.

The chain couples TRBV4-2 to TRBJ1-1; the D is unclear. V was clipped by 2 bases and J by 5 bases, with 9 bases between them. The germline gives CDR1 LGHNA, CDR2 YNFKEQ. This CDR3 spans 13 amino acids. The CDR3 nucleotides read TGTGCCAGCAGCCAACCCGGGGAAACTGAAGCTTTCTTT. This encodes CASSQPGETEAFF.

Regarding this clonotype: This may come from a read error, since a much larger clone is one base off. The chain has TRBV5-6 and TRBJ1-1, with a weak D call TRBD1 (5 bases). CDR3 length equals 13 residues. The germline CDR1 and CDR2 sequences are SGHDT and YYEEEE. Trimming removed 3 bases at V and 2 bases at J, with 8 bases between. This CDR3 reads CASSSTENTEAFF. In DNA, the CDR3 is TGTGCCAGCAGCTCGACAGAAAACACTGAAGCTTTCTTT.

This clonotype was recorded a few times. This chain joins TRBV11-1 and TRBJ2-1, with D possibly TRBD1 on 6 matching bases. The CDR3 is 17 amino acids. CDR1 SGHAT and CDR2 FQDESV come from the germline V gene (reference sequence). The V end was cut by 1 base, the J end by 0 bases, with 13 bases between. CDR3 DNA: TGTGCCAGCAGCTTAGAGGGCAGGGGCAGCTCCTACAATGAGCAGTTCTTC. Protein sequence: CASSLEGRGSSYNEQFF.

The chain has TRBV5-1 and TRBJ1-5; maybe TRBD1 (5 bases). The CDR3 extends over 14 amino acids. Deletions cut 3 bases from V and 4 bases from J, with 11 bases between. The germline V gene encodes CDR1 SGHRS and CDR2 YFSETQ. In DNA form, the CDR3 reads TGCGCCAGCAGCTGGGAGGGACCAAATCAGCCCCAGCATTTT. Protein sequence: CASSWEGPNQPQHF.

This clonotype was recorded at least ten times. The rearrangement links TRBV20-1 to TRBJ2-1; tentative D call: TRBD2 (5 bases). Germline V gene lookup returns CDR1 DFQATT and CDR2 SNEGSKA (reference sequence). This CDR3 has 14 amino acids. With 4 bases removed from V and 0 bases from J, the gap between germline ends came to 10 bases. CDR3 in amino acids: CSAKAVSSYNEQFF. The CDR3 nucleotides are TGCAGTGCTAAAGCGGTAAGCTCCTACAATGAGCAGTTCTTC.

V and J are TRBV4-1 and TRBJ2-7, with 9 bases that match TRBD2. V was pared by 1 base and J by 8 bases, with 12 bases of the junction left unmatched. From germline, CDR1 is MGHRA and CDR2 YSYEKL. The CDR3 contains 16 residues. CDR3 amino acids: CASSQGEASGTPKQYF. DNA of the CDR3: TGCGCCAGCAGCCAAGGAGAGGCTAGCGGGACCCCGAAGCAGTACTTC.

This clonotype has at least ten counts. V is TRBV7-9 and J is TRBJ2-1; a possible D gene is TRBD2 (5 bases). This CDR3 spans 12 amino acids. V lost 1 base, J lost 14 bases, and 12 bases lay in between. Germline V gene data show CDR1 as SEHNR and CDR2 as FQNEAQ (reference sequence). CDR3 nucleotides: TGTGCCAGCAGCTTAGATGAGCGGATGGAGTTCTTC. Residues: CASSLDERMEFF.

The V call is TRBV12-3 or TRBV12-4, the J call TRBJ2-3; 8 bases map to TRBD2. J was trimmed by 2 bases and V by 6 bases; bases with no gene match: 13. The CDR3 spans 17 residues. The CDR3 loop is CASSNTLGTRATDTQYF. The CDR3, as DNA: TGTGCCAGCAGCAACACCCTCGGGACTAGGGCCACAGATACGCAGTATTTT.

This clonotype was counted a few times. The chain combines TRBV25-1 with TRBJ1-2; tentatively, D is TRBD1 (5 bases). V gave up 7 bases and J gave up 14 bases, with 20 bases separating them. Germline values: CDR1 MGHDK, CDR2 SYGVNS. There are 12 residues in the CDR3. The CDR3 DNA reads as TGTGCCAGCACCGTCCGGGGCAGATTTTCGACCTTC. Residues: CASTVRGRFSTF.

This clonotype was recorded only once. The chain uses TRBV7-9 and TRBJ2-3, with 7 bases lining up with TRBD2. This CDR3 contains 15 residues. J was trimmed by 6 bases and V by 5 bases; bases with no gene match: 11. CDR1 and CDR2 (germline): SEHNR, FQNEAQ (reference sequence). CDR3 bases: TGTGCCAGCAGCCCTGGACTTGCGGGAGAGGATACGCAGTATTTT. It translates to CASSPGLAGEDTQYF.

The count of this clonotype is one. CDR3 sequence (DNA): TGTGCCAGCAGCGTAGCTAGCGGGAGGAGGAATGAGCAGTTCTTC. It codes for CASSVASGRRNEQFF. The chain recombines TRBV9 with TRBJ2-1; 11 positions match TRBD2. Trimming at V came to 0 bases and at J to 7 bases, leaving 3 bases not matched to a gene. Per the germline V gene, CDR1 is SGDLS and CDR2 is YYNGEE. CDR3 length equals 15 residues.

This clonotype has just a few counts. This chain uses TRBV20-1 with TRBJ2-3, with 13 bases that match TRBD2. V lost 1 base and J lost 1; bases outside the gene matches: 14. Germline loops: CDR1 DFQATT, CDR2 SNEGSKA (reference sequence). This CDR3 is 20 amino acids long. Here the CDR3 DNA reads TGCAGTGCTAGAGGATTGGGTTGGACTAGCGGGAGAGGAGGCACAGATACGCAGTATTTT. Encoded protein: CSARGLGWTSGRGGTDTQYF.

This clonotype has a handful of counts. The chain recombines TRBV27 with TRBJ1-1; 7 bases fit TRBD1. The CDR3 is made up of 13 amino acids. Germline V gives CDR1 MNHEY, CDR2 SMNVEV (reference sequence). Trimming took 6 bases from V and 11 from J; bases not matched to a gene: 12. This CDR3 is CASSLVGQPLAFF. In DNA, the CDR3 is TGTGCCAGCAGCTTGGTGGGACAGCCCTTGGCTTTCTTT.

A few counts support this clonotype. This chain links TRBV19 with TRBJ1-1; D is ambiguous. CDR3 size: 14 residues. Germline V gene lookup returns CDR1 LNHDA and CDR2 SQIVND (reference sequence). Trimming removed 6 bases at V and 11 bases at J, with 22 bases between. This CDR3 is CASSHQERAPRAFF. The CDR3 DNA follows: TGTGCCAGTAGCCATCAGGAAAGGGCCCCGAGGGCTTTCTTT.

This clonotype appeared a few times. The chain links TRBV20-1 to TRBJ2-7, with D possibly TRBD2 on 5 matching bases. CDR1 is DFQATT and CDR2 is SNEGSKA in the germline V gene (reference sequence). The V end lost 2 bases, the J end lost 2 bases, and 10 bases lay between the germline ends. The CDR3 is 13 residues long. CDR3 DNA: TGCAGTGCTAGAACCCCGGGGACCTACGAGCAGTACTTC. Residues: CSARTPGTYEQYF.

As regards this clonotype: A read error may account for a junction end that differs from germline. The V gene is TRBV29-1, the J gene TRBJ1-5, with D unclear. The CDR3 sequence is 15 residues long. CDR1 and CDR2 (germline): SQVTM, ANQGSEA. The CDR3 region is CSVSNGEGGNQPPHF. CDR3 nucleotide sequence: TGCAGCGTGAGCAACGGGGAGGGAGGCAATCAGCCCCCGCATTTT.

The table lists this clonotype with a few counts. The V gene is TRBV4-1, the J gene TRBJ1-6; TRBD1 is a possible D gene (5 bases). The germline CDR1 and CDR2 sequences are MGHRA and YSYEKL. V was shortened by 1 base and J by 11 bases, with 24 bases between the two germline ends. This CDR3 is built from 18 residues. CDR3 DNA sequence: TGCGCCAGCAGCCAAGCAAATTTAATCGGATCAGGGTTCGCACCCCTCCACTTT. It encodes CASSQANLIGSGFAPLHF.

This clonotype appeared a single time. CDR3 in amino acids: CSARDHRSATITF. The CDR3 region has the DNA TGCAGTGCTAGAGATCATCGCTCAGCCACTATAACCTTC. This chain links TRBV20-1 with TRBJ1-2; no definite D call. Germline values: CDR1 DFQATT, CDR2 SNEGSKA (reference sequence). V was trimmed by 0 bases and J by 14 bases, leaving 19 bases between them. This CDR3 region has 13 residues.

The V gene is TRBV20-1, the J gene TRBJ2-1, with 7 bases aligning to TRBD1. This CDR3 has 15 residues. Germline V gene lookup returns CDR1 DFQATT and CDR2 SNEGSKA (reference sequence). J lost 1 base, V lost 0 bases, and 3 bases had no gene match. The CDR3: CSAREGTDSYNEQFF. The CDR3 DNA reads as TGCAGTGCTAGAGAAGGGACAGATTCCTACAATGAGCAGTTCTTC.